This passage covers 4 T cell receptor beta chains from one sample sequenced in a study of T cells in Graves' hyperthyroidism and ophthalmopathy. RNA transcripts yielded amplified TCR beta CDR3 regions. A first-round RT-PCR of the TCR CDR3 used the HTBI primer set. TCRdb used MiXCR to reprocess the multiplex PCR reads, holding one entry per CDR3 protein. The sample has more than 500,000 distinct CDR3 sequences, around 16% seen once. The sample was blood. All receptors derive from a woman aged 25 to 45 with Graves' hyperthyroidism.

This clonotype came up a few times. The V gene is TRBV5-1, the J gene TRBJ2-7, with D perhaps TRBD2 (5 bases). Germline V CDR1 and CDR2: SGHRS, YFSETQ. The germline V and J ends were trimmed by 3 bases and 6 bases, with 13 bases remaining between them. The CDR3 covers 13 residues. The CDR3 protein is CASSSSSPVEQYF. CDR3 bases: TGCGCCAGCAGCTCTAGCAGCCCCGTCGAGCAGTACTTC.

The chain joins TRBV28 to TRBJ2-5, with D perhaps TRBD2 (6 bases). Per germline, CDR1 MDHEN and CDR2 SYDVKM. V was cut by 5 bases and J by 5 bases, with 15 bases left in between. The CDR3 consists of 14 residues. The CDR3 reads CASSPPTSPETQYF. CDR3 coding DNA: TGTGCCAGCAGTCCTCCGACTAGTCCCGAGACCCAGTACTTC. Full variable domain (outside the CDR3, taken from reference TRBV28 and TRBJ2-5): DVKVTQSSRYLVKRTGEKVFLECVQDMDHENMFWYRQDPGLGLRLIYFSYDVKMKEKGDIPEGYSVSREKKERFSLILESASTNQTSMYLCASSPPTSPETQYFGPGTRLLVL.

This clonotype was seen a few times. The J gene is TRBJ2-1, the V gene TRBV29-1; TRBD2 agrees at 12 bases. CDR3 size: 17 residues. Germline V gene sequence: CDR1 SQVTM, CDR2 ANQGSEA. V was pared by 1 base and J by 4 bases, with 8 bases of the junction left unmatched. The CDR3: CSVEGSLTSGGYNEQFF. As DNA, the CDR3 is TGCAGCGTTGAAGGGTCCCTGACTAGCGGGGGATACAATGAGCAGTTCTTC.

The chain employs TRBV27 and TRBJ2-7, with TRBD1 matching over 11 bases. Germline values: CDR1 MNHEY, CDR2 SMNVEV (reference sequence). Losses at the gene ends were 8 bases for V and 7 bases for J; bases not matched to a gene: 16. The CDR3 runs 16 residues. CDR3 DNA sequence: TGTGCCAGCGCTGGAACCGGGACAGGGGGAGCGAGGGAGCAGTACTTC. It encodes CASAGTGTGGAREQYF.